These 30 T cell receptor beta chains originate from one sample sequenced in a study of human T cells and chemical hapten exposure. Documented time point: patch test 1, 2 weeks after DPC sensitization. Stated treatment: therapeutic diphenylcyclopropenone sensitization with weekly scalp DPC. Using its own MiXCR run on the RACE reads, TCRdb lists one record per CDR3 protein. The data hold nearly 350,000 distinct CDR3 sequences, with around 6.9% observed a single time. The material was whole blood, obtained in connection with sensitization to the hapten diphenylcyclopropenone (DPC). These TCRs come from a woman younger than 35 with alopecia areata. Some clones in this sample may be carry-over from other donors' samples.

This clonotype was seen at least ten times. The chain recombines TRBV10-3 with TRBJ2-5; tentative D call: TRBD1 (6 bases). Germline V gene data show CDR1 as ENHRY and CDR2 as SYGVKD. The CDR3 has 12 amino acids. The ends were cut back, 6 bases at V and 2 bases at J, with 7 bases in the middle. CDR3 coding DNA: TGTGCCATCAGCGACAGGCAAGAGACCCAGTACTTC. It translates to CAISDRQETQYF.

This clonotype was picked up a small number of times. V is TRBV29-1 and J is TRBJ1-4, with TRBD1 matching 7 bases. Germline CDR1 reads SQVTM; CDR2 reads ANQGSEA. The V gene end was trimmed by 5 bases and the J gene end by 5 bases; junction bases not matched to a gene: 11. This CDR3 is built from 15 residues. CDR3 sequence: CSVMIPGQSNEKLFF. The DNA for the CDR3 is TGCAGCGTTATGATACCGGGACAGTCAAATGAAAAACTGTTTTTT.

The chain uses TRBV20-1 and TRBJ1-2; D is unclear. V lost 3 bases to trimming and J lost 5 bases, with 16 bases between them. In germline, CDR1 is DFQATT, CDR2 SNEGSKA (reference sequence). The CDR3 spans 14 residues. The CDR3 bases are TGCAGTGCTAGGCCGGGCACCGACCATTATGGCTACACCTTC. It specifies CSARPGTDHYGYTF.

The chain uses TRBV4-3 and TRBJ2-2; 9 nucleotides line up with TRBD1. After removal of 1 base from V and 2 bases from J, the junction contained 11 bases not matched to a gene. The germline CDR1 and CDR2 sequences are LGHNA and YSLEER. CDR3 length: 19 amino acids. CDR3 coding DNA: TGCGCCAGCAGCCAAGTCCTCGGTGGGACAGGGCTCAACACCGGGGAGCTGTTTTTT. Translating gives CASSQVLGGTGLNTGELFF.

This clonotype was seen repeatedly, ten times or more. The chain employs TRBV27 and TRBJ1-1; weak D call: TRBD1 (6 bases). This CDR3 has 16 amino acids. V shed 5 bases and J shed 6 bases, with 22 bases lying between them. Germline CDR1 is MNHEY and CDR2 is SMNVEV (reference sequence). The CDR3 loop reads CASSTGFDEPRAEAFF. The CDR3 region has the DNA TGTGCCAGCAGTACAGGGTTCGACGAGCCCCGGGCTGAAGCTTTCTTT.

This clonotype appeared many times. The chain combines TRBV12-3 or TRBV12-4 with TRBJ2-7; 9 nucleotides match TRBD1. The trim removed 4 bases at V and 7 bases at J, leaving 5 bases unmatched. The CDR3 sequence is 13 residues long. CDR3 loop: CASSWDRDREQYF. DNA of the CDR3: TGTGCCAGCAGTTGGGACAGGGATAGGGAGCAGTACTTC.

This chain links TRBV12-3 or TRBV12-4 with TRBJ1-2, with D perhaps TRBD1 (6 bases). The germline V and J ends were trimmed by 5 bases and 4 bases, with 11 bases remaining between them. This CDR3 has 13 amino acids. The DNA of the CDR3 is TGTGCCAGCAGTCCTACAGGGATCTATGGCTACACCTTC. Translating it yields CASSPTGIYGYTF.

This clonotype appeared many times. The gene calls are TRBV7-8 and TRBJ2-3, with D possibly matching TRBD2 (5 bases). The germline gives CDR1 SGHVS, CDR2 FQNEAQ. The length of the CDR3 is 12 residues. V was clipped by 6 bases and J by 6 bases, with 10 bases between them. The DNA of the CDR3 is TGTGCCAGCAGACGCGGCGGGGATACGCAGTATTTT. This sequence encodes CASRRGGDTQYF.

The chain couples TRBV4-2 to TRBJ1-2; TRBD1 is a possible D gene (5 bases). This CDR3 is built from 14 residues. Trimming cost V 0 bases and J 8 bases, with 13 bases left between them. Per germline, CDR1 LGHNA and CDR2 YNFKEQ. The CDR3 spells CASSQEVTGFGYTF. The CDR3, as DNA: TGTGCCAGCAGCCAAGAGGTTACAGGCTTCGGCTACACCTTC.

This clonotype occurred many times. The V and J genes are TRBV28 and TRBJ2-7; D unresolved. Germline V lookup: CDR1 MDHEN, CDR2 SYDVKM. Trimming cost V 1 base and J 0 bases, with 10 bases left between them. The CDR3 consists of 15 residues. CDR3 in DNA: TGTGCCAGCAGTTTATACCGTCCCGGCTCCTACGAGCAGTACTTC. It encodes CASSLYRPGSYEQYF.

CDR3 loop: CATSPPGVVSNQPQHF. The DNA for the CDR3 is TGTGCCACCAGCCCTCCGGGGGTCGTGAGCAATCAGCCCCAGCATTTT. The rearrangement joins TRBV15 to TRBJ1-5; possible D gene TRBD1, 5 bases. The CDR3 length is 16 residues. Trimming left V 5 bases short and J 1 base short, with 15 bases between. The germline gives CDR1 LNHNV, CDR2 YYDKDF (reference sequence). Full variable domain (outside the CDR3, taken from reference TRBV15 and TRBJ1-5): DAMVIQNPRYQVTQFGKPVTLSCSQTLNHNVMYWYQQKSSQAPKLLFHYYDKDFNNEADTPDNFQSRRPNTSFCFLDIRSPGLGDTAMYLCATSPPGVVSNQPQHFGDGTRLSIL.

The V gene is TRBV10-3, the J gene TRBJ2-3; TRBD2 might be the D (6 bases). Trimming removed 0 bases from V and 2 bases from J, with 12 bases in between. The CDR3 extends over 16 amino acids. CDR1 is ENHRY, CDR2 SYGVKD, per germline. The CDR3 loop is CAISESLARDTDTQYF. CDR3 DNA sequence: TGTGCCATCAGTGAGTCACTAGCAAGAGACACAGATACGCAGTATTTT.

This clonotype was seen a few times. Being one base from a much bigger clone, this may be a read error. The rearrangement uses TRBV7-8 and TRBJ1-1; D unclear. CDR1 SGHVS and CDR2 FQNEAQ come from the germline V gene. The CDR3 has 13 amino acids. V was shortened by 4 bases and J by 0 bases, with 6 bases between the two germline ends. Here the CDR3 DNA reads TGTGCCAGCAGCTCCAGAGTGAACACTGAAGCTTTCTTT. Translating gives CASSSRVNTEAFF.

This clonotype occurred many times. This chain connects TRBV6-5 to TRBJ2-7; 8 positions match TRBD1. Trimming cost V 0 bases and J 2 bases; bases outside gene matches: 3. Germline CDR1 and CDR2: MNHEY and SVGAGI. The CDR3 has 15 residues. The CDR3 sequence is CASSYSRTGTYEQYF. Written as DNA, the CDR3 is TGTGCCAGCAGTTACTCCAGGACAGGGACCTACGAGCAGTACTTC.

This clonotype was observed many times. The chain is built from TRBV7-8 and TRBJ1-1, with D possibly TRBD1 on 5 matching bases. V shed 6 bases and J shed 2 bases, with 10 bases lying between them. Per the germline V gene, CDR1 is SGHVS and CDR2 is FQNEAQ. The CDR3 is 13 residues long. The CDR3 sequence: CASRIQGNTEAFF. In DNA form, the CDR3 reads TGTGCCAGCAGGATCCAGGGAAACACTGAAGCTTTCTTT.

There are many counts of this clonotype. The V gene is TRBV19, the J gene TRBJ2-1, with TRBD2 identical over 12 bases. The trim removed 6 bases at V and 3 bases at J, leaving 6 bases unmatched. Germline V gene sequence: CDR1 LNHDA, CDR2 SQIVND (reference sequence). CDR3 length: 16 amino acids. The CDR3 sequence is CASSPTSGGIYNEQFF. The CDR3 bases are TGTGCCAGTAGCCCTACTAGCGGGGGGATCTACAATGAGCAGTTCTTC.

The chain combines TRBV12-3 or TRBV12-4 with TRBJ2-5, with 8 bases matching TRBD2. The CDR3 spans 15 residues. V lost 2 bases to trimming and J lost 1 base; unmatched junction nucleotides: 3. The chain's CDR3 is CASSLNAGGQETQYF. Written as DNA, the CDR3 is TGTGCCAGCAGTTTAAACGCGGGGGGCCAAGAGACCCAGTACTTC.

This clonotype was seen many times. The rearrangement uses TRBV29-1 and TRBJ2-2; 10 positions match TRBD1. V dropped 6 bases and J dropped 3; count of bases not matched to a gene: 10. The germline V gene has CDR1 SQVTM and CDR2 ANQGSEA. The CDR3 sequence is 16 residues long. CDR3 sequence: CSVLPGQGRHTGELFF. In nucleotides, the CDR3 is TGCAGCGTGCTCCCGGGACAGGGGCGACACACCGGGGAGCTGTTTTTT.

This rearrangement joins TRBV7-2 to TRBJ2-4, with D maybe TRBD1 (5 bases). Germline V CDR1 and CDR2: SGHTA, FQGNSA. The V end was cut by 5 bases, the J end by 0 bases, with 8 bases between. The length of the CDR3 is 14 residues. As DNA, the CDR3 is TGTGCCAGCAGCGTAGACAGAGCCAAAAACATTCAGTACTTC. This translates into CASSVDRAKNIQYF.

The chain combines TRBV27 with TRBJ2-1; tentatively, D is TRBD1 or TRBD2 (5 bases each). CDR1 and CDR2 from the germline V gene are MNHEY and SMNVEV (reference sequence). Trimming removed 0 bases at V and 0 bases at J, with 12 bases between. The CDR3 totals 17 residues. In DNA, the CDR3 is TGTGCCAGCAGTTTATCGTGGGGGTTAAGCTCCTACAATGAGCAGTTCTTC. It translates to CASSLSWGLSSYNEQFF.

This clonotype was counted at least ten times. V is TRBV7-2 and J is TRBJ2-7; D remains unclear. Per the germline V gene, CDR1 is SGHTA and CDR2 is FQGNSA. Trimming stripped 4 bases from V and 6 bases from J, with 19 bases between. The length of the CDR3 is 15 residues. CDR3 bases: TGTGCCAGCAGCTCGGGTCATCCGCTCGATGTCGAGCAGTACTTC. Translation: CASSSGHPLDVEQYF.

The chain combines TRBV7-2 with TRBJ2-7, with TRBD1 matching over 9 bases. The CDR3 consists of 17 residues. Germline trimming cut 5 bases from V and 4 bases from J; bases unmatched to any gene: 15. Per germline, CDR1 SGHTA and CDR2 FQGNSA. The CDR3: CASSPYPLPGQGYEQYF. The CDR3 DNA reads as TGTGCCAGCAGCCCCTACCCACTCCCGGGACAGGGATACGAGCAGTACTTC.

The V and J genes are TRBV6-5 and TRBJ1-4; 8 nucleotides line up with TRBD1. The CDR3 is 18 amino acids. V was pared by 0 bases and J by 3 bases, with 9 bases of the junction left unmatched. CDR1 is MNHEY and CDR2 is SVGAGI in the germline V gene. CDR3 sequence: CASSYSTYDRGSNEKLFF. The CDR3 nucleotides are TGTGCCAGCAGTTACTCAACTTATGACAGGGGATCTAATGAAAAACTGTTTTTT.

There are many counts of this clonotype. The chain combines TRBV9 with TRBJ2-3; 11 bases fit TRBD2. J lost 2 bases, V lost 2 bases, and 4 bases had no gene match. This CDR3 is 16 amino acids long. Germline CDR1 reads SGDLS; CDR2 reads YYNGEE. The CDR3 here is CASSVRLAGSTDTQYF. DNA for the CDR3: TGTGCCAGCAGCGTCCGACTAGCGGGGTCCACAGATACGCAGTATTTT.

The chain employs TRBV4-3 and TRBJ1-1; 7 bases agree with TRBD1. Germline lookup yields CDR1 LGHNA and CDR2 YSLEER. Trimming cost V 1 base and J 2 bases; bases outside gene matches: 7. The length of the CDR3 is 16 residues. CDR3 sequence reads: CASSQGEGASNTEAFF. CDR3 bases: TGCGCCAGCAGCCAAGGGGAGGGGGCCTCCAACACTGAAGCTTTCTTT.

A few counts support this clonotype. V is TRBV6-5 and J is TRBJ1-6; D unresolved. Germline CDR1 MNHEY, CDR2 SVGAGI. This CDR3 region has 19 residues. The V and J ends lost 0 bases and 9 bases respectively, with 24 bases between them. CDR3 sequence reads: CASSYSNSGPLGWGSPLHF. CDR3 DNA: TGTGCCAGCAGTTACTCGAATTCTGGCCCGCTCGGTTGGGGTTCACCCCTCCACTTT.

The chain combines TRBV7-2 with TRBJ2-7; possibly TRBD2 for D (5 bases). V lost 3 bases to trimming and J lost 3 bases, with 12 bases between them. Per germline, CDR1 SGHTA and CDR2 FQGNSA. The CDR3 runs to 14 residues. Written as DNA, the CDR3 is TGTGCCAGCAGCTTCCCCGGGGTTCTCTACGAGCAGTACTTC. This codes for CASSFPGVLYEQYF. Together with reference TRBV7-2 and TRBJ2-7, the CDR3 gives the full variable domain: GAGVSQSPSNKVTEKGKDVELRCDPISGHTALYWYRQSLGQGLEFLIYFQGNSAPDKSGLPSDRFSAERTGGSVSTLTIQRTQQEDSAVYLCASSFPGVLYEQYFGPGTRLTVT.

The chain recombines TRBV12-3 or TRBV12-4 with TRBJ2-3; 10 nucleotides line up with TRBD2. The CDR3 totals 14 residues. V gave up 4 bases and J gave up 6 bases; unmatched junction bases: 4. The CDR3 sequence: CASSSLAGFDTQYF. Here the CDR3 DNA reads TGTGCCAGCAGTTCACTAGCGGGGTTTGATACGCAGTATTTT.

The chain employs TRBV7-8 and TRBJ1-1; 7 positions agree with TRBD1. With V trimmed by 5 bases and J by 0 bases, 9 bases remained unmatched. Germline lookup yields CDR1 SGHVS and CDR2 FQNEAQ. The CDR3 runs to 16 residues. CDR3 DNA: TGTGCCAGCAGCCGGGACAGATTCATGATGAACACTGAAGCTTTCTTT. Translation gives CASSRDRFMMNTEAFF.

This clonotype was counted ten times or more. J is TRBJ2-5 and V is TRBV29-1, with D uncertain. Trimming took off 4 bases at V and 3 bases at J, with 3 bases between the two ends. This CDR3 spans 10 amino acids. In germline, CDR1 is SQVTM, CDR2 ANQGSEA. This CDR3 reads CSVGEETQYF. The CDR3 bases are TGCAGCGTTGGGGAAGAGACCCAGTACTTC.